A selection of T cell receptor beta chains follows, all from one sample in a study of blood T cells in healthy people across ages. Each CDR3 protein is one row after TCRdb ran MiXCR on the 5' RACE reads. The sample contains around 900,000 distinct CDR3 sequences, more than 25% of which appear only once. Material: blood. These receptors came from a woman of 80 years or more in good health. The CDR3 runs from the conserved cysteine through the conserved F or W. Each record gives: J gene, clone size, D gene, V gene, CDR3 protein, CDR3 DNA. A D gene is named only where the DNA matches it firmly. Clone size is given for some rows only: seen once, a few or many times, or a class if the clone is expanded.

>TRBJ2-7|many|TRBD2|TRBV11-2
CASSLTSGLSYEQYF
TGTGCCAGCAGCCTCACTAGCGGACTATCCTACGAGCAGTACTTC
>TRBJ2-1|NA|TRBD2|TRBV5-1
CASSATLAGGGNEQFF
TGCGCCAGCAGCGCAACACTAGCGGGGGGGGGCAATGAGCAGTTCTTC
>TRBJ2-3|NA|TRBD2|TRBV6-5
CASSRGGLAGTDTQYF
TGTGCCAGCAGTCGGGGGGGACTAGCGGGCACAGATACGCAGTATTTT
>TRBJ2-3|NA|NA|TRBV9
CASSVEIDTQYF
TGTGCCAGCAGCGTAGAAATAGATACGCAGTATTTT
>TRBJ2-1|many|TRBD2|TRBV30
CAWSIAGGYYNEQFF
TGTGCCTGGAGTATCGCGGGGGGTTACTACAATGAGCAGTTCTTC
>TRBJ2-1|many|NA|TRBV20-1
CSAGQGSSSYNEQFF
TGCAGTGCTGGCCAGGGGTCTAGCTCCTACAATGAGCAGTTCTTC
>TRBJ1-2|many|NA|TRBV4-2
CASSQDPWAGYTF
TGTGCCAGCAGCCAAGATCCGTGGGCTGGCTACACCTTC
>TRBJ1-1|NA|NA|TRBV4-2
CASSPTTGSSSNTEAFF
TGTGCCAGCAGCCCCACGACAGGCTCTTCGTCGAACACTGAAGCTTTCTTT
>TRBJ2-3|few|NA|TRBV6-1
CASRTLASTDTQYF
TGTGCCAGCAGGACTTTAGCTAGCACAGATACGCAGTATTTT
>TRBJ1-2|many|NA|TRBV6-2/TRBV6-3
CASRRDSNYGYTF
TGTGCCAGCAGAAGGGACTCTAACTATGGCTACACCTTC
>TRBJ1-1|NA|NA|TRBV18
CASSPPRGFAMNIEAFF
TGTGCCAGCTCACCACCGAGAGGCTTCGCCATGAACATTGAAGCTTTCTTT
>TRBJ1-2|NA|NA|TRBV20-1
CSARGPANYGYTF
TGCAGTGCTAGAGGCCCAGCTAACTATGGCTACACCTTC
>TRBJ1-5|NA|NA|TRBV4-3
CASSQDLDDQPQHF
TGCGCCAGCAGCCAAGATCTCGACGATCAGCCCCAGCATTTT
>TRBJ2-2|few|TRBD2|TRBV5-1
CASSLGPTSSNTGERFF
TGCGCCAGCAGCTTGGGCCCGACTAGCTCGAACACCGGGGAGCGGTTTTTT
>TRBJ2-3|many|TRBD2|TRBV10-3
CAISNSGSTDTQYF
TGTGCCATCAGTAATAGCGGGAGCACAGATACGCAGTATTTT
>TRBJ1-1|many|TRBD1|TRBV10-3
CAISEQGRRDTEAFF
TGTGCCATCAGTGAACAGGGGAGGAGGGACACTGAAGCTTTCTTT
>TRBJ2-5|NA|NA|TRBV4-1
CASSQGGSSFETQYF
TGCGCCAGCAGCCAAGGAGGCTCGAGCTTCGAGACCCAGTACTTC